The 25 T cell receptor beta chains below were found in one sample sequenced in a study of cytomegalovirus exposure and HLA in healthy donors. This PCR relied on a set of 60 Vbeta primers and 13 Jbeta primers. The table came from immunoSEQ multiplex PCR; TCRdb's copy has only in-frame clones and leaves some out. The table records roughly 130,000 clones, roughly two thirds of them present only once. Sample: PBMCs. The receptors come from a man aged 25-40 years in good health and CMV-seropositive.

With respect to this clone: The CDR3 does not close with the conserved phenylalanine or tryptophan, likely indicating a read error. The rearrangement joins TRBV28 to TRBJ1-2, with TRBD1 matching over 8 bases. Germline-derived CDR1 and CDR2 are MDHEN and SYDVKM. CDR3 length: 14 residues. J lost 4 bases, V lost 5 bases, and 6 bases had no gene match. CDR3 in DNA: TGTGCCAGCAGTCTGGGACAGGCAATCTATGGCTACACCCTC. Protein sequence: CASSLGQAIYGYTL.

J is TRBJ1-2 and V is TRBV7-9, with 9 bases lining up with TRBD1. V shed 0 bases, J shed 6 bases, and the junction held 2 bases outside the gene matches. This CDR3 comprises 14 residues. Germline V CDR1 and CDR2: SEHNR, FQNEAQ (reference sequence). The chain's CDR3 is CASSLAGTGHGYTF. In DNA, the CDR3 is TGTGCCAGCAGCTTAGCCGGGACAGGGCATGGCTACACCTTC.

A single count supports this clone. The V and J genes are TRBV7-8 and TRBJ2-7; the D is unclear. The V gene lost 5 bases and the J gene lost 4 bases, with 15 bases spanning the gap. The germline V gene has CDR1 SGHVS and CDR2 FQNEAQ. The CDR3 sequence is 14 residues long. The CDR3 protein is CASSQLPFSYEQYF. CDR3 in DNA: TGTGCCAGCAGCCAACTACCCTTTTCGTACGAGCAGTACTTC.

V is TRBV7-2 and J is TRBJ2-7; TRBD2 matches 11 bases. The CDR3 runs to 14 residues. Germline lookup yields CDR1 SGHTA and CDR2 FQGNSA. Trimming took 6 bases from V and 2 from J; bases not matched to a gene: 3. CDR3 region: CASRTSGSPYEQYF. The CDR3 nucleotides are TGTGCCAGCAGAACTAGCGGGAGCCCCTACGAGCAGTACTTC.

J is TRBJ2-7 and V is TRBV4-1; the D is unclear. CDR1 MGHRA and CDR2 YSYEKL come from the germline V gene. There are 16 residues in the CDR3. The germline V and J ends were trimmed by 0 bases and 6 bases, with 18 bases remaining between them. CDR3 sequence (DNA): TGCGCCAGCAGCCAAGAGAATCTCAGAATCCCGGGCGAGCAGTACTTC. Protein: CASSQENLRIPGEQYF.

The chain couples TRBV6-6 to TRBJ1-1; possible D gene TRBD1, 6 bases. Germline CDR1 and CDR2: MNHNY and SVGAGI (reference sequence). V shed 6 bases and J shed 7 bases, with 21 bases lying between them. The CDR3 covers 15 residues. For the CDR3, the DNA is TGTGCCAGCAGCCTACTCTCGGGCGGGGGCCTTGAAGCTTTCTTT. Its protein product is CASSLLSGGGLEAFF.

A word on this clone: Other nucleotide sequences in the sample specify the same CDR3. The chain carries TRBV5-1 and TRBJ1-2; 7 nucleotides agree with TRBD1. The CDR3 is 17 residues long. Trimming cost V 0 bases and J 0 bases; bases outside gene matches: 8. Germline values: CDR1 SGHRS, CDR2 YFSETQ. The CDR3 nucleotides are TGCGCCAGCAGCTTGGAAGGGGGCCTAGTCTCTAACTATGGCTACACCTTC. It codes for CASSLEGGLVSNYGYTF.

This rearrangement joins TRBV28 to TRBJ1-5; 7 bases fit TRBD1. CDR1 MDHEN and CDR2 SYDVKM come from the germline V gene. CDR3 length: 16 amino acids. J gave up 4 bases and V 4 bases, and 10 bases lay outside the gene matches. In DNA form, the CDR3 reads TGTGCCAGCAGTTCCTCCGGGACAGTCGTTAATCAGCCCCAGCATTTT. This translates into CASSSSGTVVNQPQHF.

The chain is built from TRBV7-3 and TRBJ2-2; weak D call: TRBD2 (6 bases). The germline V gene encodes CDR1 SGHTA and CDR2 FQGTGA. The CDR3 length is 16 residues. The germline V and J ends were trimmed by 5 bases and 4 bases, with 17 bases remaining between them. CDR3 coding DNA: TGTGCCAGCAGCCCAGACGGGACTCACCCCACCGGGGAGCTGTTTTTT. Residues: CASSPDGTHPTGELFF.

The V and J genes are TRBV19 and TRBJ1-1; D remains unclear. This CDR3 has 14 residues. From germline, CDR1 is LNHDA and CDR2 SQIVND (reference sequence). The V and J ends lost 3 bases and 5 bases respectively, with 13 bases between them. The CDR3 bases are TGTGCCAGTAGTATTTACCCGGGGTTGACTGAAGCTTTCTTT. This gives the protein CASSIYPGLTEAFF.

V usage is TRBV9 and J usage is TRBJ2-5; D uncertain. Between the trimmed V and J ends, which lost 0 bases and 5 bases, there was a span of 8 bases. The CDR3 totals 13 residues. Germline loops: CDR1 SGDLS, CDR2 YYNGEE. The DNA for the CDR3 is TGTGCCAGCAGCGTAGATTTTGGCGAGACCCAGTACTTC. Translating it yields CASSVDFGETQYF.

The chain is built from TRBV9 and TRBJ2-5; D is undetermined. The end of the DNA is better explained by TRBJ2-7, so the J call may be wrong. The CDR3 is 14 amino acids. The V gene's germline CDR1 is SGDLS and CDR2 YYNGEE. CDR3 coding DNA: TGTGCCAGCAGCGTAGGCGAGCTCCGCTCCGAGCAGTACTTC. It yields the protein CASSVGELRSEQYF.

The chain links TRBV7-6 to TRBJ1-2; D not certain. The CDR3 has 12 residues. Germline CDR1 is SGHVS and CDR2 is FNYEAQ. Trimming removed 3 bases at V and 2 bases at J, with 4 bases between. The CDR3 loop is CASSFVNYGYTF. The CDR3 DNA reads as TGTGCCAGCAGCTTTGTAAACTATGGCTACACCTTC.

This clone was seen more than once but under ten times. This CDR3 reads CATYSRQTGYTF. The CDR3 nucleotides read TGTGCCACGTATTCGCGACAGACTGGCTACACCTTC. The chain recombines TRBV15 with TRBJ1-2, with TRBD1 as a possible D gene (5 bases). This CDR3 spans 12 amino acids. The germline V gene has CDR1 LNHNV and CDR2 YYDKDF (reference sequence). Deletions cut 9 bases from V and 7 bases from J, with 15 bases between. Using reference TRBV15 and TRBJ1-2 for the parts outside the CDR3, the full variable domain is DAMVIQNPRYQVTQFGKPVTLSCSQTLNHNVMYWYQQKSSQAPKLLFHYYDKDFNNEADTPDNFQSRRPNTSFCFLDIRSPGLGDTAMYLCATYSRQTGYTFGSGTRLTVV.

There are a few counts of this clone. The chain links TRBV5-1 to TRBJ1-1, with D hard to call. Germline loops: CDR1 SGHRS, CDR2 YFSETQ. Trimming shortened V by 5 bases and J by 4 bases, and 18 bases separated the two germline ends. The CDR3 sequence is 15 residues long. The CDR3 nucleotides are TGCGCCAGCAGTTACGAGATTGCGGCGGGCACTGAAGCTTTCTTT. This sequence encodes CASSYEIAAGTEAFF.

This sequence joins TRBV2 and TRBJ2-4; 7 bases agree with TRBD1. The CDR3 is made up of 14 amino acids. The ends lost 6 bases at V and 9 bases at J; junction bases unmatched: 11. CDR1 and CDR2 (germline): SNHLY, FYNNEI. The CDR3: CASRGDSQGSIQYF. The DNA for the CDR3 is TGTGCCAGCAGAGGGGACAGCCAAGGTAGCATTCAGTACTTC. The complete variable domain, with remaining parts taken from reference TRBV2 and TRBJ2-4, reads EPEVTQTPSHQVTQMGQEVILRCVPISNHLYFYWYRQILGQKVEFLVSFYNNEISEKSEIFDDQFSVERPDGSNFTLKIRSTKLEDSAMYFCASRGDSQGSIQYFGAGTRLSVL.

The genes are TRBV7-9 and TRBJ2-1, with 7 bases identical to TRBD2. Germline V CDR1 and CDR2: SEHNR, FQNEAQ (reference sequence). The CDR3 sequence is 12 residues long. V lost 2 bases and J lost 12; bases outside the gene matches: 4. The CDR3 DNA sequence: TGTGCCAGCAGCTTAAGCGGGGCGAGGCAGTTCTTC. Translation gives CASSLSGARQFF.

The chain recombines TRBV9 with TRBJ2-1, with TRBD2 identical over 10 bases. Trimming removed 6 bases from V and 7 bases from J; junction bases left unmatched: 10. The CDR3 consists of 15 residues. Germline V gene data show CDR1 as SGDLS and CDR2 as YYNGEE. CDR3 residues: CASTRTSGVNNEQFF. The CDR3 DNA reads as TGTGCCAGCACCAGAACTAGCGGGGTAAATAATGAGCAGTTCTTC.

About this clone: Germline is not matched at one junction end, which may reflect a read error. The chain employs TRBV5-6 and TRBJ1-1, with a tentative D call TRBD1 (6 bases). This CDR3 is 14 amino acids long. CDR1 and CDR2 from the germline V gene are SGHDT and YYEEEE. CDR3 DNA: TGTGCCAGCAGCGGTGTACTTGGGGACACTGAGGCTTTCTTT. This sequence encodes CASSGVLGDTEAFF.

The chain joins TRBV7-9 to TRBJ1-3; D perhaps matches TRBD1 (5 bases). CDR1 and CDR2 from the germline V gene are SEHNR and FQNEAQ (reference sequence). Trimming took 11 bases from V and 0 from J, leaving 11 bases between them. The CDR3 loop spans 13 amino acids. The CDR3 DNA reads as TGTGCCCCTGGCGGGGCCTCTGGAAACACCATATATTTT. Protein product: CAPGGASGNTIYF.

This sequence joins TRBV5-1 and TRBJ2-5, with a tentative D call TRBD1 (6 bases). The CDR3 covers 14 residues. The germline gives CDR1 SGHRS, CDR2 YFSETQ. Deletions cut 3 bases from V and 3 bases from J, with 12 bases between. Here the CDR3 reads CASSSRTAKETQYF. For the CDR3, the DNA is TGCGCCAGCAGCTCGCGGACAGCGAAAGAGACCCAGTACTTC.

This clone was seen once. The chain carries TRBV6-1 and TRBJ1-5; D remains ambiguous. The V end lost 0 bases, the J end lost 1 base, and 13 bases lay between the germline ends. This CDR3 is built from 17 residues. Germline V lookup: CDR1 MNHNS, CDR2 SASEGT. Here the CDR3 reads CASSEALGLKSNQPQHF. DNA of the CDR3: TGTGCCAGCAGTGAAGCGTTGGGCCTCAAGAGCAATCAGCCCCAGCATTTT.

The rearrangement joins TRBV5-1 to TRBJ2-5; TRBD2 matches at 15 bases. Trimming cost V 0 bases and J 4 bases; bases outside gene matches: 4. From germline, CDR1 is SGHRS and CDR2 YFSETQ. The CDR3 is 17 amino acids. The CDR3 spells CASSLAGGLAGGETQYF. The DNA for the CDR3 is TGCGCCAGCAGCTTGGCGGGGGGACTAGCGGGAGGAGAGACCCAGTACTTC.

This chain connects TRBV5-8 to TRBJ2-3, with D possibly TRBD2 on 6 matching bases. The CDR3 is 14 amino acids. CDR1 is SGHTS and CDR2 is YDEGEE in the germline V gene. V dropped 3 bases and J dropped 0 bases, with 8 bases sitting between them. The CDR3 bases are TGTGCCAGCAGCTGGGAGGTCAGCACAGATACGCAGTATTTT. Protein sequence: CASSWEVSTDTQYF.

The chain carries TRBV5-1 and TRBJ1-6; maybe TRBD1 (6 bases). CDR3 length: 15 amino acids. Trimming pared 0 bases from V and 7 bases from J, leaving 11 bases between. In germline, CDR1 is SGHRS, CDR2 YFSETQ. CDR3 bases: TGCGCCAGCAGCTTGGAGGGGGGGCCAAATTCACCCCTCCACTTT. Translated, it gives CASSLEGGPNSPLHF.